These T cell receptor beta chains were read from a single sample in a study of CD8 T cells in Susac syndrome. TCRdb redid the calling of the immunoSEQ multiplex PCR reads with MiXCR, one entry per CDR3 protein. The sample comprises some 150,000 distinct CDR3 sequences, over 95% of which are singletons, and 0.14% to 0.15% rests with the top ten. Sequencing was done on a sample of CD8+ T cells from PBMCs. Receptors originate from a human donor with multiple sclerosis. The CDR3 runs from the conserved cysteine through the conserved F or W. Fields, in order: clone size, V gene, D gene, J gene, CDR3 protein, CDR3 DNA. The D gene is left open where the match is weak. Clone size appears in some rows only: once, few, many, or a class for an expanded clone.

>.|TRBV15|.|TRBJ1-2
CATSSPRETNYGYTF
TGTGCCACCAGCAGCCCAAGAGAGACTAACTATGGCTACACCTTC
>.|TRBV14|TRBD1|TRBJ1-2
CASSQGTGGLYGYTF
TGTGCCAGCAGCCAGGGCACAGGGGGCCTCTATGGCTACACCTTC
>.|TRBV12-3/TRBV12-4|.|TRBJ2-5
CASSLETAQETQYF
TGTGCCAGCAGTTTAGAGACAGCCCAAGAGACCCAGTACTTC
>.|TRBV13|.|TRBJ2-1
CASSASGTLNNEQFF
TGTGCCAGCAGCGCATCCGGGACTCTAAACAATGAGCAGTTCTTC
>.|TRBV9|TRBD2|TRBJ2-3
CASSLRGLAGVEDTQYF
TGTGCCAGCAGCCTGAGGGGACTAGCGGGGGTGGAAGATACGCAGTATTTT
>.|TRBV4-1|TRBD2|TRBJ2-1
CASSQSRGSPVEQFF
TGCGCCAGCAGCCAATCGCGGGGGTCGCCGGTTGAGCAGTTCTTC
>.|TRBV5-1|.|TRBJ2-1
CASSLAGTSNEQFF
TGCGCCAGCAGCTTGGCCGGGACTTCCAATGAGCAGTTCTTC
>.|TRBV29-1|TRBD1|TRBJ2-1
CSVELDRGRYEQFF
TGCAGCGTTGAGCTCGACAGGGGGCGATATGAGCAGTTCTTC
>.|TRBV5-6|.|TRBJ2-3
CASSFASTDTQYF
TGTGCCAGCAGCTTCGCCAGCACAGATACGCAGTATTTT
>.|TRBV20-1|.|TRBJ1-1
CSAPSGGQWDTEAFF
TGCAGTGCTCCAAGTGGTGGGCAGTGGGACACTGAAGCTTTCTTT
>few|TRBV29-1|TRBD1|TRBJ1-1
CSVAGQHMNTEAFF
TGCAGCGTTGCGGGACAGCACATGAACACTGAAGCTTTCTTT
>.|TRBV15|TRBD1|TRBJ2-2
CATSGRRGLNTGELFF
TGTGCCACCAGCGGTCGCAGGGGGCTCAACACCGGGGAGCTGTTTTTT
>once|TRBV7-6|TRBD2|TRBJ2-7
CASSLSSGGSYEQYF
TGTGCCAGCAGCTTATCTAGCGGGGGCTCCTACGAGCAGTACTTC
>once|TRBV7-9|.|TRBJ2-3
CASRGGPSTDTQYF
TGTGCCAGCAGGGGTGGGCCCTCCACAGATACGCAGTATTTT
>.|TRBV3-1|TRBD1|TRBJ2-7
CASSLRQGVGEQYF
TGTGCCAGCAGCCTTCGACAGGGCGTTGGCGAGCAGTACTTC
>.|TRBV30|.|TRBJ2-1
CAWWGDYNEQFF
TGTGCCTGGTGGGGTGACTACAATGAGCAGTTCTTC
>once|TRBV15|.|TRBJ2-5
CATSLIRGETQYF
TGTGCCACCAGCCTGATCAGAGGGGAGACCCAGTACTTC
>.|TRBV3-1|.|TRBJ1-2
CASSQGRTLYGYTF
TGTGCCAGCAGCCAAGGGCGGACGCTCTATGGCTACACCTTC
>.|TRBV6-5|.|TRBJ1-1
CASSYSRVDSRDTEAFF
TGTGCCAGCAGTTACTCGCGGGTGGACAGCCGGGACACTGAAGCTTTCTTT
>.|TRBV20-1|.|TRBJ1-4
CSARDLGGALFF
TGCAGTGCTAGAGATCTTGGGGGAGCGCTGTTTTTT
>.|TRBV12-3/TRBV12-4|.|TRBJ1-1
CASSLSGGKTEAFF
TGTGCCAGCAGTTTATCTGGGGGCAAGACAGAAGCTTTCTTT
>.|TRBV12-3/TRBV12-4|TRBD1|TRBJ2-7
CASSWGQNYEQYF
TGTGCCAGCAGTTGGGGACAGAACTACGAGCAGTACTTC
>.|TRBV20-1|.|TRBJ1-2
CSASDHRNVPNYGYTF
TGCAGTGCTAGCGACCACAGGAATGTTCCTAACTATGGCTACACCTTC
>.|TRBV7-9|TRBD1|TRBJ1-5
CASSSDRERDNQPQHF
TGTGCCAGCAGCTCCGACAGGGAAAGGGACAATCAGCCCCAGCATTTT
>.|TRBV5-6|.|TRBJ2-4
CASTKSLAKNIQYF
TGTGCCAGCACCAAGTCGTTAGCCAAAAACATTCAGTACTTC
>.|TRBV9|TRBD1|TRBJ2-1
CASSVAGQVYHEQFF
TGTGCCAGCAGCGTAGCGGGACAGGTTTATCATGAGCAGTTCTTC
>.|TRBV2|TRBD1|TRBJ2-7
CASSDRQGSSYEQYF
TGTGCCAGCAGTGACAGACAGGGTTCCTCCTACGAGCAGTACTTC
>.|TRBV12-3/TRBV12-4|.|TRBJ2-2
CASSPRTMINTGELFF
TGTGCCAGCAGCCCCAGGACTATGATCAACACCGGGGAGCTGTTTTTT
>.|TRBV7-2|.|TRBJ2-3
CASSLEKLTDTQYF
TGTGCCAGCAGCTTAGAGAAGCTCACAGATACGCAGTATTTT
>.|TRBV23-1|TRBD1|TRBJ1-5
CASSQKETGGSVVAAYQPQHF
TGCGCCAGCAGTCAAAAAGAGACAGGGGGCTCAGTGGTCGCTGCCTATCAGCCCCAGCATTTT
>.|TRBV20-1|.|TRBJ1-1
CSAIPFRANTEAFF
TGCAGTGCTATCCCCTTCAGAGCGAACACTGAAGCTTTCTTT
>.|TRBV27|TRBD1|TRBJ1-2
CASSLDRALFGYTF
TGTGCCAGCAGTTTAGACAGGGCATTATTCGGCTACACCTTC
>.|TRBV3-1|.|TRBJ1-5
CASSQDYGQPQHF
TGTGCCAGCAGCCAAGATTACGGTCAGCCCCAGCATTTT
>.|TRBV27|.|TRBJ1-2
CASSLSEGYGYTF
TGTGCCAGCAGTTTATCCGAGGGGTATGGCTACACCTTC
>.|TRBV7-9|.|TRBJ2-5
CASTPSTGRTQYF
TGTGCCAGCACCCCATCGACGGGTAGGACCCAGTACTTC
>.|TRBV18|.|TRBJ2-5
CASSPLTPRETQYF
TGTGCCAGCTCACCACTGACCCCGAGGGAGACCCAGTACTTC
>.|TRBV20-1|.|TRBJ2-2
CSAEPGATGELFF
TGCAGTGCTGAACCAGGGGCCACCGGGGAGCTGTTTTTT
>.|TRBV30|.|TRBJ1-3
CAWSTYSGNTIYF
TGTGCCTGGAGTACGTACTCTGGAAACACCATATATTTT
>.|TRBV29-1|TRBD1|TRBJ1-2
CSVPDRGGYGYTF
TGCAGCGTCCCGGACAGGGGCGGTTATGGCTACACCTTC
>.|TRBV2|.|TRBJ1-5
CASSEEVGTLGSNQPQHF
TGTGCCAGCAGTGAGGAGGTTGGCACCTTAGGTAGCAATCAGCCCCAGCATTTT
>.|TRBV6-4|TRBD1|TRBJ1-2
CASSDGTGTSYGYTF
TGTGCCAGCAGTGATGGGACAGGGACCTCATATGGCTACACCTTC
>.|TRBV6-6|.|TRBJ1-1
CASQGNTEAFF
TGTGCCAGCCAAGGGAACACTGAAGCTTTCTTT
>.|TRBV11-2|.|TRBJ1-6
CASSLPHRMIGRSSSPLHF
TGTGCCAGCAGCTTACCACACCGGATGATTGGAAGGAGTTCTTCACCCCTCCACTTT
>once|TRBV20-1|.|TRBJ2-1
CSARPLANEQFF
TGCAGTGCTAGACCCCTAGCGAATGAGCAGTTCTTC
>.|TRBV29-1|.|TRBJ2-1
CSVEDPASTNEQFF
TGCAGCGTTGAAGATCCTGCCAGTACGAATGAGCAGTTCTTC
>.|TRBV7-9|TRBD1|TRBJ2-7
CASSPGTVLDEQYF
TGTGCCAGCAGCCCAGGGACAGTGTTGGACGAGCAGTACTTC
>.|TRBV20-1|TRBD2|TRBJ2-1
CSARGGTYNEQFF
TGCAGTGCTCGCGGGGGAACCTACAATGAGCAGTTCTTC
>.|TRBV3-1|.|TRBJ2-7
CASSQEGWTALYEQYF
TGTGCCAGCAGCCAAGAGGGCTGGACAGCGCTCTACGAGCAGTACTTC
>.|TRBV19|TRBD2|TRBJ2-1
CASKTSGGDEQFF
TGTGCCAGTAAAACTAGCGGGGGCGATGAGCAGTTCTTC
>.|TRBV12-3/TRBV12-4|.|TRBJ2-6
CASSLGWDPGANVLTF
TGTGCCAGCAGTTTGGGGTGGGACCCTGGGGCCAACGTCCTGACTTTC
>once|TRBV7-9|.|TRBJ2-4
CASSPGEAGNIQYF
TGTGCCAGCAGCCCCGGAGAGGCGGGAAACATTCAGTACTTC
>.|TRBV29-1|.|TRBJ2-3
CSVDRDLLRPTSTDTQYF
TGCAGCGTTGACAGGGATTTACTGCGCCCTACTAGCACAGATACGCAGTATTTT
>.|TRBV20-1|TRBD2|TRBJ2-1
CSARGGRVEQFF
TGCAGTGCCCGGGGGGGCCGGGTTGAGCAGTTCTTC